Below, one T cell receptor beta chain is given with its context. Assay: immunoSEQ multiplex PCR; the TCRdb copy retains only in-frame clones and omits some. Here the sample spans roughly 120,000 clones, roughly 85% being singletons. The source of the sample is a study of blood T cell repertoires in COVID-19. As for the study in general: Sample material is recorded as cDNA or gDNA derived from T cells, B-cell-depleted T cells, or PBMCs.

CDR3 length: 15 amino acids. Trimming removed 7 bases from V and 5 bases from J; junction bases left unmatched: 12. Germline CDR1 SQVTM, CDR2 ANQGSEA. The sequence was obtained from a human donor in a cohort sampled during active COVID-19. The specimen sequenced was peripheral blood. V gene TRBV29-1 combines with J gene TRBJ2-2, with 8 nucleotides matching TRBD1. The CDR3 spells CSAVPGQGWTGELFF. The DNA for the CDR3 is TGCAGCGCCGTACCTGGACAGGGCTGGACCGGGGAGCTGTTTTTT.